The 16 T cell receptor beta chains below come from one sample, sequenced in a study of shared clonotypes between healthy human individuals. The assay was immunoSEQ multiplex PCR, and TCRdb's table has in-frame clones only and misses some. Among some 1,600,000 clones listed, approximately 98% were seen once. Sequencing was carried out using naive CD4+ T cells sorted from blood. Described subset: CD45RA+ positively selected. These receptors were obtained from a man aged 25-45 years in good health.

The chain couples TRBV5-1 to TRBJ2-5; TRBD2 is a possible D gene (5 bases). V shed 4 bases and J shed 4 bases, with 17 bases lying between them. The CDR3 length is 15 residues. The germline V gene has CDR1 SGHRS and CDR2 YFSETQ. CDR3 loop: CASSRASAAGETQYF. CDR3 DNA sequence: TGCGCCAGCAGCCGGGCGTCCGCTGCGGGAGAGACCCAGTACTTC.

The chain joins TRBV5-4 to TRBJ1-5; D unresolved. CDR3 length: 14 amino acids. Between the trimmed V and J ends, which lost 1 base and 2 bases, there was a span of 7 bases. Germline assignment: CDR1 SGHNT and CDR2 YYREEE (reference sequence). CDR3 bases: TGTGCCAGCAGCTTGAAGGGCGGCAATCAGCCCCAGCATTTT. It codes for CASSLKGGNQPQHF.

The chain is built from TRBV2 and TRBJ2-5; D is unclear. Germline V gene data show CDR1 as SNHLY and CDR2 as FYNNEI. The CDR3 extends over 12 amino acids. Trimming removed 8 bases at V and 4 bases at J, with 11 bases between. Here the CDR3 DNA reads TGTGCCAGCCGTAGCAGCCCAGAGACCCAGTACTTC. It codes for CASRSSPETQYF.

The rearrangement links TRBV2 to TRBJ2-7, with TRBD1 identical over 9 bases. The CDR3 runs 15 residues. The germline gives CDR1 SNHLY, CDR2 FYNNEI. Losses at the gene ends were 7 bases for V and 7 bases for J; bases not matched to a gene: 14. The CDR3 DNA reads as TGTGCCAGCAACCCGACCGGGACAGGGCAAGAAGAGCAGTACTTC. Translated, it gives CASNPTGTGQEEQYF.

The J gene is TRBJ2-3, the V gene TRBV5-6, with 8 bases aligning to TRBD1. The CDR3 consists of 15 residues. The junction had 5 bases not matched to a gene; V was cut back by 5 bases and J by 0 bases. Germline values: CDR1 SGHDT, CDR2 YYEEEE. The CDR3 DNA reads TGTGCCAGCAGTTGGGGACAGGCTAGCACAGATACGCAGTATTTT. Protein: CASSWGQASTDTQYF.

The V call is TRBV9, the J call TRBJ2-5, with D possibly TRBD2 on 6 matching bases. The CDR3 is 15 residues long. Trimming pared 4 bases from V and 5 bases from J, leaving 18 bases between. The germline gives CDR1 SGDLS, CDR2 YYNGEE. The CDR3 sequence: CASSPQLGTGETQYF. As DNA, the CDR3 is TGTGCCAGCAGCCCCCAGCTTGGGACTGGGGAGACCCAGTACTTC.

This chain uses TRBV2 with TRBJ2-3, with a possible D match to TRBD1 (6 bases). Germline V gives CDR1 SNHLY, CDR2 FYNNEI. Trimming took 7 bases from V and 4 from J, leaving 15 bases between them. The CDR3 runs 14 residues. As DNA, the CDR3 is TGTGCCAGCATCTGGGGCAGGGGTTCAGATACGCAGTATTTT. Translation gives CASIWGRGSDTQYF.

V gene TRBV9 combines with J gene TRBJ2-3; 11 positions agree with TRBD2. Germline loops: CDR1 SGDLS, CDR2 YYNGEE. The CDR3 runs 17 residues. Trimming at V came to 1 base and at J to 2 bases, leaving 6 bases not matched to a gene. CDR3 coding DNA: TGTGCCAGCAGCGTACGGGCTAGCGGGAGGACCACAGATACGCAGTATTTT. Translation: CASSVRASGRTTDTQYF.

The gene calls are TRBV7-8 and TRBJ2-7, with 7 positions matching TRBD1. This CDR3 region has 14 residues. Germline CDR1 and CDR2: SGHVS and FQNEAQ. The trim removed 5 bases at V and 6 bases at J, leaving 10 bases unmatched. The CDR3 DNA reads TGTGCCAGCAGCATAGACAGGGTTTTGTTCGAGCAGTACTTC. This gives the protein CASSIDRVLFEQYF.

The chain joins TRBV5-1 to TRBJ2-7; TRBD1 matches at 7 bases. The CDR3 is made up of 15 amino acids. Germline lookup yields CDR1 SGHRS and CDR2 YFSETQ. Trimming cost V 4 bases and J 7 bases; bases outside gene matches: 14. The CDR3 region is CASSTGQVYESEQYF. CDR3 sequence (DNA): TGCGCCAGCAGCACCGGACAGGTCTACGAGAGTGAGCAGTACTTC. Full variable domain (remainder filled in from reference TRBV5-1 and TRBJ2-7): KAGVTQTPRYLIKTRGQQVTLSCSPISGHRSVSWYQQTPGQGLQFLFEYFSETQRNKGNFPGRFSGRQFSNSRSEMNVSTLELGDSALYLCASSTGQVYESEQYFGPGTRLTVT.

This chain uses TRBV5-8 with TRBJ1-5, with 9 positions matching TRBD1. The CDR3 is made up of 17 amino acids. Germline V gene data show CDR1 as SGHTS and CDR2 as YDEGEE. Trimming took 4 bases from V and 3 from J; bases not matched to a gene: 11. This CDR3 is CASSLSRDRATNQPQHF. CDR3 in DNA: TGTGCCAGCAGCCTGAGTCGGGACAGGGCGACCAATCAGCCCCAGCATTTT.

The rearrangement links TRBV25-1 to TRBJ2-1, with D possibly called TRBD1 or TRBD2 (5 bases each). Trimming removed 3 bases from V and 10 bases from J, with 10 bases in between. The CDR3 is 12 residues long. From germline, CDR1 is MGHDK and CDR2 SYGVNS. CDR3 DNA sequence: TGTGCCAGCAGTGACCGGGACCAAGAGCAGTTCTTC. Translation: CASSDRDQEQFF. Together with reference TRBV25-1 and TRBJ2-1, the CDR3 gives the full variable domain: EADIYQTPRYLVIGTGKKITLECSQTMGHDKMYWYQQDPGMELHLIHYSYGVNSTEKGDLSSESTVSRIRTEHFPLTLESARPSHTSQYLCASSDRDQEQFFGPGTRLTVL.

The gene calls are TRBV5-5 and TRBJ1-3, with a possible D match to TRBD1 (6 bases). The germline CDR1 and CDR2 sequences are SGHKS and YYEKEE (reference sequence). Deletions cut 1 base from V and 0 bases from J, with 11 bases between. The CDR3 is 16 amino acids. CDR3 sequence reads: CASSLLGRGSGNTIYF. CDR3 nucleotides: TGTGCCAGCAGCTTGCTCGGCAGGGGCTCTGGAAACACCATATATTTT.

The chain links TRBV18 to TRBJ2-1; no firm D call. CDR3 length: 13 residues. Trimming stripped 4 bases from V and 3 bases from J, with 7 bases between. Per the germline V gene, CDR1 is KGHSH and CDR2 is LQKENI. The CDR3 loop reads CASSQSLYNEQFF. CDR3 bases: TGTGCCAGCTCACAATCTCTCTACAATGAGCAGTTCTTC. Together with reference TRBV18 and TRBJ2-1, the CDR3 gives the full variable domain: NAGVMQNPRHLVRRRGQEARLRCSPMKGHSHVYWYRQLPEEGLKFMVYLQKENIIDESGMPKERFSAEFPKEGPSILRIQQVVRGDSAAYFCASSQSLYNEQFFGPGTRLTVL.

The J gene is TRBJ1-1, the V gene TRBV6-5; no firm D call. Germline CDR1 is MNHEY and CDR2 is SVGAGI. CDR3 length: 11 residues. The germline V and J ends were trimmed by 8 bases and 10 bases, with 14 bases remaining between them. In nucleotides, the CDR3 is TGTGCCAGCCGAGATCAAACGGGAGCTTTCTTT. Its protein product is CASRDQTGAFF.

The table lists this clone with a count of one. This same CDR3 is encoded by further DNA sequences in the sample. The CDR3 nucleotides are TGTGCCATCAGGGGGACAGGGGGGTCGTACGAGCAGTACTTC. Protein: CAIRGTGGSYEQYF. This chain connects TRBV10-3 to TRBJ2-7; 11 bases fit TRBD1. The CDR3 totals 14 residues. CDR1 and CDR2 from the germline V gene are ENHRY and SYGVKD. The junction had 5 bases not matched to a gene; V was cut back by 6 bases and J by 4 bases.